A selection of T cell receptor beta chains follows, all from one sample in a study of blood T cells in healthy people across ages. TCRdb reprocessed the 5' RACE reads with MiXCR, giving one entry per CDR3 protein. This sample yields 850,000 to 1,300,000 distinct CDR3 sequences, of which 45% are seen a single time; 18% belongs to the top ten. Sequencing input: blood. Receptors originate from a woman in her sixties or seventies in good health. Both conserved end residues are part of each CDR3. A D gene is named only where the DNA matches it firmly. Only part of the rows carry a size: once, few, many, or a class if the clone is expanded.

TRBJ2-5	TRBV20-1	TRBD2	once	CSARLGGRARETQYF	TGCAGTGCCAGGTTGGGTGGGAGGGCCCGCGAGACCCAGTACTTC
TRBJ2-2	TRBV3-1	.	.	CASSQVGGGELFF	TGTGCCAGCAGCCAAGTTGGAGGCGGGGAGCTGTTTTTT
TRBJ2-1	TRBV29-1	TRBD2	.	CSVETSEIAEQFF	TGCAGCGTTGAGACTAGCGAAATTGCCGAGCAGTTCTTC
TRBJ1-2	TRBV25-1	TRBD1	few	CASSELRGHSFTF	TGTGCCAGCAGTGAATTGAGGGGGCATAGCTTCACCTTC
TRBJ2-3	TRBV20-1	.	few	CSASEGGVYTDTQYF	TGCAGTGCTAGCGAAGGGGGGGTTTACACAGATACGCAGTATTTT
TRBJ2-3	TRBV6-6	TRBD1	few	CASKPQGLADTQYF	TGTGCCAGCAAGCCACAGGGGTTAGCAGATACGCAGTATTTT
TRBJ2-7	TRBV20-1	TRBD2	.	CSARDSGLAGPREQYF	TGCAGTGCTAGAGACTCAGGACTAGCGGGACCCCGCGAGCAGTACTTC
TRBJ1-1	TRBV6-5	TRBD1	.	CASSYGTATEAFF	TGTGCCAGCAGTTACGGGACAGCCACTGAAGCTTTCTTT
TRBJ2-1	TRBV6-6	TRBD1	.	CASSNPKGTGRENEQFF	TGTGCCAGCAGCAATCCTAAAGGGACAGGGAGGGAGAATGAGCAGTTCTTC
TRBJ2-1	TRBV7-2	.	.	CASSLGQLNEQFF	TGTGCCAGCAGCTTAGGACAGCTCAATGAGCAGTTCTTC
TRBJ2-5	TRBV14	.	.	CASSQLAGRQETQYF	TGTGCCAGCAGCCAATTAGCAGGACGCCAAGAGACCCAGTACTTC
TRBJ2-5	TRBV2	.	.	CASSETAKSRETQYF	TGTGCCAGCAGTGAAACGGCGAAATCCCGGGAGACCCAGTACTTC
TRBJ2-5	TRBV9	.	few	CASSALDKETQYF	TGTGCCAGCAGCGCGTTAGATAAAGAGACCCAGTACTTC
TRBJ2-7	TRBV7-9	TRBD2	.	CASSLVAGGSEQYF	TGTGCCAGCAGCTTAGTAGCGGGGGGATCCGAGCAGTACTTC
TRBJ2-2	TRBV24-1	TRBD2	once	CATSDRGLGRIGELFF	TGTGCCACCAGTGATCGGGGACTAGGAAGAATCGGGGAGCTGTTTTTT
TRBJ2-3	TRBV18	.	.	CASSPGGAGTDTQYF	TGTGCCAGCTCACCAGGGGGCGCCGGCACAGATACGCAGTATTTT
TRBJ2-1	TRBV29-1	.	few	CRAGDEQFF	TGCAGGGCGGGTGATGAGCAGTTCTTC
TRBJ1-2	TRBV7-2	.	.	CASSFPGATNGYTF	TGTGCCAGCAGCTTCCCAGGAGCAACGAATGGCTACACCTTC
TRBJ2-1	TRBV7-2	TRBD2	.	CASRGLVNNEQFF	TGTGCCAGCAGGGGACTAGTCAACAATGAGCAGTTCTTC
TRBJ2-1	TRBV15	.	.	CATSNVPRAREQFF	TGTGCCACCAGCAACGTCCCCCGGGCCCGGGAGCAGTTCTTC
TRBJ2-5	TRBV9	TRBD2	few	CASSVSRGGTSAQETQYF	TGTGCCAGCAGCGTATCCCGGGGGGGGACTAGCGCGCAAGAGACCCAGTACTTC
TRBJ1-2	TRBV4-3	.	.	CASSQGGVRGSGYTF	TGCGCCAGCAGCCAAGGTGGGGTGAGAGGGAGTGGCTACACCTTC
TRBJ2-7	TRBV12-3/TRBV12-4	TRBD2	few	CASSLGTSGMVEQYF	TGTGCCAGCAGTTTAGGGACTAGCGGGATGGTCGAGCAGTACTTC
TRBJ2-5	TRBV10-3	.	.	CAISREGIGETQYF	TGTGCCATCAGTCGCGAGGGAATTGGGGAGACCCAGTACTTC
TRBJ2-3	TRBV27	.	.	CASSLVGDTPYF	TGTGCCAGCAGTTTAGTGGGCGATACGCCGTATTTT
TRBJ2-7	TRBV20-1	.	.	CSASIRGSYEQYF	TGCAGTGCTAGTATCAGGGGATCCTACGAGCAGTACTTC
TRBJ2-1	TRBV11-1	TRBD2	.	CASSLLSGREPYNEQFF	TGTGCCAGCAGCCTCTTGTCCGGGAGGGAACCCTACAATGAGCAGTTCTTC
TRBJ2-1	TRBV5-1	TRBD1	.	CASSTGQGISNEQFF	TGCGCCAGCAGCACCGGACAGGGGATAAGCAATGAGCAGTTCTTC
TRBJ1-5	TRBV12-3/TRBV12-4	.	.	CASSVERDQPQHF	TGTGCCAGCAGTGTGGAACGCGATCAGCCCCAGCATTTT
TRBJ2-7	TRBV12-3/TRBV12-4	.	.	CASSNFPRAVGEQYF	TGTGCCAGCAGTAACTTCCCACGGGCCGTGGGCGAGCAGTACTTC
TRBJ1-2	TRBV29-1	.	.	CSVGREGLGYTF	TGCAGCGTAGGCCGGGAGGGCCTTGGCTACACCTTC
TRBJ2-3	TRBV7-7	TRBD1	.	CASSLRGIRDRVADTQYF	TGTGCCAGCAGCTTACGAGGGATCCGGGACAGGGTGGCAGATACGCAGTATTTT
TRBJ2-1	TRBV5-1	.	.	CASSLAVGSSYEQFF	TGCGCCAGCAGCTTGGCCGTCGGCTCCTCCTACGAGCAGTTCTTC
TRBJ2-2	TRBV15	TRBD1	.	CATSSGGLDTGELFF	TGTGCCACCAGCTCAGGGGGCTTGGACACCGGGGAGCTGTTTTTT
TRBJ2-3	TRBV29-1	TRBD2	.	CSVELSRGGTDTQYF	TGCAGCGTTGAACTGTCACGGGGGGGGACAGATACGCAGTATTTT
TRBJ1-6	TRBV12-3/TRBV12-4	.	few	CASSPPQGSFSPPHF	TGTGCCAGCAGTCCTCCCCAGGGTTCATTCTCACCCCCCCACTTT
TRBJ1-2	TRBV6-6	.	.	CASGTLYGYTF	TGTGCCAGCGGGACCCTTTATGGCTACACCTTC
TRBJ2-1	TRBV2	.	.	CASSTGRDNEQFF	TGTGCCAGCAGTACAGGACGGGACAATGAGCAGTTCTTC
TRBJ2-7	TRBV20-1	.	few	CSARDRRDSGPYEQYF	TGCAGTGCTAGAGATAGGAGGGATAGCGGACCCTACGAGCAGTACTTC
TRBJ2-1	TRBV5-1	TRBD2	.	CASSLSLRSGSLNEQFF	TGCGCCAGCAGCCTATCTCTTAGGAGCGGGAGTCTTAATGAGCAGTTCTTC
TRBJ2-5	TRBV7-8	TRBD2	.	CASSIGRLKETQYF	TGTGCCAGCAGCATCGGGAGGCTAAAAGAGACCCAGTACTTC
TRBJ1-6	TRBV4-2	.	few	CASSQDGEVSPLHF	TGTGCCAGCAGCCAAGATGGGGAGGTTTCACCCCTCCACTTT
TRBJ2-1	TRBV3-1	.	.	CASSQTKINNEQFF	TGTGCCAGCAGCCAAACTAAGATTAACAATGAGCAGTTCTTC
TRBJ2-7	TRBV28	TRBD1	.	CASRGQGEAYEQYF	TGTGCCAGCAGGGGACAGGGGGAGGCCTACGAGCAGTACTTC
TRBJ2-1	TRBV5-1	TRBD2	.	CASSAEIAGGGEQFF	TGCGCCAGCAGCGCGGAAATAGCGGGAGGCGGGGAGCAGTTCTTC
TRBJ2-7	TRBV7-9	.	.	CASSLSPRRNAYEQYF	TGTGCCAGCAGCTTAAGCCCTCGGCGGAATGCCTACGAGCAGTACTTC
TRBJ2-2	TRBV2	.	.	CASQGTGELFF	TGTGCCAGCCAGGGCACCGGGGAGCTGTTTTTT
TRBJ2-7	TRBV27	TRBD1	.	CASSSRDRGQQYF	TGTGCCAGCAGTTCAAGAGACAGGGGACAGCAGTACTTC
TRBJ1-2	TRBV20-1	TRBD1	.	CSARTGGIGGYTF	TGCAGTGCTAGGACAGGGGGTATTGGCGGCTACACCTTC
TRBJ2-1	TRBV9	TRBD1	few	CASSAWTGGADEQFF	TGTGCCAGCAGCGCCTGGACAGGGGGAGCTGATGAGCAGTTCTTC
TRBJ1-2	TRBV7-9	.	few	CASSFEVQRTNYGYTF	TGTGCCAGCAGCTTTGAGGTGCAGCGAACTAACTATGGCTACACCTTC
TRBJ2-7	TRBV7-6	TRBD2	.	CVSSAVHFSGRAVEQYF	TGTGTCAGCAGCGCAGTTCACTTTAGCGGGAGAGCCGTCGAGCAGTACTTC
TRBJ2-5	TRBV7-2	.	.	CASGFYNEQYF	TGTGCCAGCGGCTTTTACAATGAGCAGTACTTC
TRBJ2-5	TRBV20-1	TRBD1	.	CSARGQGSGTQYF	TGCAGTGCTCGGGGACAGGGGTCAGGGACCCAGTACTTC